Shown below are 17 T cell receptor beta chains from a single sample sequenced in a study of cytomegalovirus exposure and HLA in healthy donors. The PCR had 60 Vbeta and 13 Jbeta primers. The repertoire was sequenced with immunoSEQ multiplex PCR; TCRdb's copy has only in-frame clones and lacks some. The table shows 150,000 to 200,000 clones, with 75% to 85% occurring only once. Material: PBMCs. The receptors stem from a woman aged 25 to 39 in good health and CMV-seropositive.

The V gene is TRBV25-1, the J gene TRBJ1-6; weak D call: TRBD1 (5 bases). The CDR3 covers 14 residues. V was trimmed by 1 base and J by 10 bases, leaving 11 bases between them. The germline V gene encodes CDR1 MGHDK and CDR2 SYGVNS. CDR3 DNA sequence: TGTGCCAGCAGTGAATTAGGGGTTTGGTCACCCCTCCACTTT. Its protein is CASSELGVWSPLHF.

This chain links TRBV6-5 with TRBJ2-3; 8 nucleotides match TRBD1. The CDR3 runs to 12 residues. After removal of 5 bases from V and 7 bases from J, the junction contained 2 bases not matched to a gene. Looked up from germline, CDR1 is MNHEY and CDR2 is SVGAGI. The CDR3 DNA reads as TGTGCCAGCAGTCCAGGGGGCCATACGCAGTATTTT. Its protein product is CASSPGGHTQYF.

The rearrangement joins TRBV28 to TRBJ2-2; 10 bases are a match to TRBD1. The germline V gene has CDR1 MDHEN and CDR2 SYDVKM. V trimming: 6 bases; J trimming: 3 bases; junction bases outside the gene matches: 7. The CDR3 has 16 amino acids. The CDR3 DNA sequence: TGTGCCAGCAGCCCCCCGGGACAGGGGTACACCGGGGAGCTGTTTTTT. Its protein is CASSPPGQGYTGELFF.

This clone was seen more than once but under ten times. The chain has TRBV9 and TRBJ2-3; the D is unclear. Germline V gives CDR1 SGDLS, CDR2 YYNGEE. This CDR3 region has 13 residues. Trimming took off 4 bases at V and 2 bases at J, with 8 bases between the two ends. The CDR3 spells CASSQDFTDTQYF. The CDR3 coding sequence is TGTGCCAGCAGCCAGGATTTCACAGATACGCAGTATTTT.

This rearrangement joins TRBV29-1 to TRBJ2-1; 7 nucleotides align to TRBD1. Per the germline V gene, CDR1 is SQVTM and CDR2 is ANQGSEA. The V segment lost 6 bases and the J segment 15 bases; nucleotides outside the gene matches: 17. This CDR3 comprises 13 residues. DNA for the CDR3: TGCAGCGTGCGACAGGGAAACCGGGACCCGCGGTTCTTC. Its translation is CSVRQGNRDPRFF.

The chain carries TRBV28 and TRBJ2-1; 7 bases agree with TRBD1. Trimming removed 6 bases from V and 5 bases from J; junction bases left unmatched: 16. Germline loops: CDR1 MDHEN, CDR2 SYDVKM. The length of the CDR3 is 17 residues. CDR3 coding DNA: TGTGCCAGCAGACGGGACAGAATTTTGGGGGCAAACAATGAGCAGTTCTTC. Its translation: CASRRDRILGANNEQFF.

The table lists this clone with a count of one. The CDR3: CASTNLADTQYF. The CDR3 nucleotides are TGTGCCAGCACGAATCTAGCCGATACGCAGTATTTT. This chain links TRBV6-5 with TRBJ2-3; the D gene is possibly TRBD2 (5 bases). Trimming removed 7 bases at V and 6 bases at J, with 11 bases between. Germline V gives CDR1 MNHEY, CDR2 SVGAGI. The CDR3 covers 12 residues.

This clone has just one count. At one end, the junction sequence differs from germline, possibly due to a read error. This sequence joins TRBV4-3 and TRBJ2-1, with TRBD2 identical over 12 bases. From germline, CDR1 is LGHNA and CDR2 YSLEER. The CDR3 extends over 15 amino acids. The CDR3 protein is CASSPTSGGVDEQLF. The DNA for the CDR3 is TGCGCCAGCAGCCCGACTAGCGGGGGAGTGGATGAGCAGCTCTTC.

This clone was seen a few times. The V and J genes are TRBV7-9 and TRBJ1-6; 9 nucleotides line up with TRBD1. Germline CDR1 reads SEHNR; CDR2 reads FQNEAQ (reference sequence). This CDR3 is 15 amino acids long. Trimming removed 5 bases from V and 10 bases from J; junction bases left unmatched: 9. CDR3 nucleotide sequence: TGTGCCAGCAGCCCGCTGGGACAGGGTATCTCACCCCTCCACTTT. This codes for CASSPLGQGISPLHF.

The V and J genes are TRBV19 and TRBJ2-5, with 8 bases fitting TRBD1. Germline loops: CDR1 LNHDA, CDR2 SQIVND (reference sequence). The CDR3 consists of 15 residues. Trimming cost V 5 bases and J 5 bases; bases outside gene matches: 10. The DNA of the CDR3 is TGTGCCAGTAGTGCTCGACAGGGGCGGGTTGAGACCCAGTACTTC. Its protein product is CASSARQGRVETQYF. The entire variable domain, with the rest obtained from reference TRBV19 and TRBJ2-5, is as follows: DGGITQSPKYLFRKEGQNVTLSCEQNLNHDAMYWYRQDPGQGLRLIYYSQIVNDFQKGDIAEGYSVSREKKESFPLTVTSAQKNPTAFYLCASSARQGRVETQYFGPGTRLLVL.

As for this clone: One junction end does not reproduce the germline sequence, and a read error may be involved. The V and J genes are TRBV4-1 and TRBJ2-3; D unresolved. The CDR3 has 16 amino acids. The germline gives CDR1 MGHRA, CDR2 YSYEKL. This chain's CDR3 is CAGSQVDLVSTDTQYF. The CDR3 DNA sequence: TGCGCCGGCAGCCAAGTAGATCTAGTCAGCACAGATACGCAGTATTTT.

The chain joins TRBV7-9 to TRBJ2-7; tentative D call: TRBD1 (6 bases). Germline V lookup: CDR1 SEHNR, CDR2 FQNEAQ (reference sequence). The CDR3 covers 15 residues. Trimming left V 5 bases short and J 6 bases short, with 20 bases between. The chain's CDR3 is CASSKLQGSGVEQYF. The CDR3 coding sequence is TGTGCCAGCAGCAAACTACAGGGTAGTGGGGTCGAGCAGTACTTC.

This sequence joins TRBV4-3 and TRBJ1-2; D remains unclear. This CDR3 is 13 amino acids long. Trimming shortened V by 0 bases and J by 7 bases, and 9 bases separated the two germline ends. Looked up from germline, CDR1 is LGHNA and CDR2 is YSLEER. The DNA for the CDR3 is TGCGCCAGCAGCCAAGATTCCCTTGTTGGCTACACCTTC. This gives the protein CASSQDSLVGYTF.

The rearrangement joins TRBV28 to TRBJ1-4; no clear D. V lost 5 bases, J lost 4 bases, and 14 bases lay in between. CDR3 length: 15 residues. CDR1 and CDR2 from the germline V gene are MDHEN and SYDVKM. CDR3 loop: CASSPGTGYNEKLFF. In DNA, the CDR3 is TGTGCCAGCAGTCCCGGTACGGGGTATAATGAAAAACTGTTTTTT.

The gene calls are TRBV7-2 and TRBJ1-6, with a tentative D call TRBD1 (5 bases). V shed 6 bases and J shed 8 bases, with 11 bases lying between them. Germline assignment: CDR1 SGHTA and CDR2 FQGNSA. The CDR3 is 13 residues long. The CDR3 DNA is TGTGCCAGCAGGATGGCGGGGGATTCACCCCTCCACTTT. It is translated as CASRMAGDSPLHF.

This chain connects TRBV7-2 to TRBJ2-2; tentative D call: TRBD1 (6 bases). The CDR3 contains 16 residues. V lost 5 bases and J lost 4, with 17 bases in between. CDR1 is SGHTA and CDR2 is FQGNSA in the germline V gene. As DNA, the CDR3 is TGTGCCAGCAGCCCGAGAGGGGGTTCTCCCACCGGGGAGCTGTTTTTT. Amino acids: CASSPRGGSPTGELFF.

Regarding this clone: Other DNA sequences in this specimen translate into the identical CDR3. J is TRBJ2-7 and V is TRBV29-1, with D tentatively TRBD1 (5 bases). This CDR3 has 12 residues. Germline CDR1 and CDR2: SQVTM and ANQGSEA. V was clipped by 6 bases and J by 1 base, with 10 bases between them. The CDR3 DNA sequence: TGCAGCGTCGCTCAGGGTTCCTACGAGCAGTACTTC. Amino acid sequence: CSVAQGSYEQYF.